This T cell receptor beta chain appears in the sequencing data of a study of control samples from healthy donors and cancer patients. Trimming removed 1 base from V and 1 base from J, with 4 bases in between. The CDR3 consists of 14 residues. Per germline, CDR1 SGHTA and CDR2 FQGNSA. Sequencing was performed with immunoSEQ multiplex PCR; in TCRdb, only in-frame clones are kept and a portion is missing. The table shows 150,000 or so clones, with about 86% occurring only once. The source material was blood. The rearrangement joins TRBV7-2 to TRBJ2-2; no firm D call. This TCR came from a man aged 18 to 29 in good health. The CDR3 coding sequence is TGTGCCAGCAGCTTAGGACAGAACACCGGGGAGCTGTTTTTT. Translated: CASSLGQNTGELFF.